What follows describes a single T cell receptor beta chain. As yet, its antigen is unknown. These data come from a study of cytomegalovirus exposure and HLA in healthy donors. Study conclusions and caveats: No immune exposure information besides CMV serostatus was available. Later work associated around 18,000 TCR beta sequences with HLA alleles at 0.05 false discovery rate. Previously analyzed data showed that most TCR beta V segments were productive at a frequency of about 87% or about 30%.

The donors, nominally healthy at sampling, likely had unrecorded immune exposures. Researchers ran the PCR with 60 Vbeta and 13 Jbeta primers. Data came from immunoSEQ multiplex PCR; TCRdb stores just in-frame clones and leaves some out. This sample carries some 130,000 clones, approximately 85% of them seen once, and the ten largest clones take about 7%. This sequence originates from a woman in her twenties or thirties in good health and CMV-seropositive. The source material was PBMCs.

CDR3 in amino acids: CASSHYRAGEQYF. The CDR3 bases are TGTGCCAGCAGTCATTACAGGGCGGGCGAGCAGTACTTC. The chain is built from TRBV7-9 and TRBJ2-7, with D perhaps TRBD1 (6 bases). The CDR3 has 13 amino acids. The germline CDR1 and CDR2 sequences are SEHNR and FQNEAQ (reference sequence). Deletions cut 6 bases from V and 6 bases from J, with 15 bases between.